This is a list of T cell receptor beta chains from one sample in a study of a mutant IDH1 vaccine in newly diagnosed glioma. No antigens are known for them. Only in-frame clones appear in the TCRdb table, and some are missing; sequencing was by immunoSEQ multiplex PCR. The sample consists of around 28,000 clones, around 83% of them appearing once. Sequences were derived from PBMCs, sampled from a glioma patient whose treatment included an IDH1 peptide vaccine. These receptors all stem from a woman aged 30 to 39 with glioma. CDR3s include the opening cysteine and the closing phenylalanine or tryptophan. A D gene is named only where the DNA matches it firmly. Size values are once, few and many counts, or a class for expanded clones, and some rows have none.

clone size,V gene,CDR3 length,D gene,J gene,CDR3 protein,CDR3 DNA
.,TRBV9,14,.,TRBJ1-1,CASSALTGNTEAFF,TGTGCCAGCAGCGCCTTGACAGGGAACACTGAAGCTTTCTTT
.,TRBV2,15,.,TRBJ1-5,CASKGTPGTNQPQHF,TGTGCCAGCAAAGGGACCCCCGGCACCAATCAGCCCCAGCATTTT
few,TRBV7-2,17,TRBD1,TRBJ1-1,CASSLAVGQGPNTEAFF,TGTGCCAGCAGCTTAGCGGTAGGACAGGGCCCGAACACTGAAGCTTTCTTT
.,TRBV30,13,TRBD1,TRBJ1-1,CAWKKTGTHQAFF,TGTGCCTGGAAAAAGACAGGGACCCATCAAGCTTTCTTT
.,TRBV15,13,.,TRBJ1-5,CATSKSDPQPQHF,TGTGCCACCAGCAAATCAGACCCGCAGCCCCAGCATTTT
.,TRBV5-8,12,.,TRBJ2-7,CASRGQRHEQYF,TGTGCCAGCAGGGGGCAGAGACACGAGCAGTACTTC
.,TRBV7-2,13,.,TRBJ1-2,CASTLDSYYGYTF,TGTGCCAGCACCTTAGACAGCTACTATGGCTACACCTTC
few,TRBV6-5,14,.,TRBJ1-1,CASSLGTENTEAFF,TGTGCCAGCAGTCTCGGGACCGAGAACACTGAAGCTTTCTTT
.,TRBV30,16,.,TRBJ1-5,CAWSMGGLSSNQPQHF,TGTGCCTGGAGTATGGGGGGGCTAAGTAGCAATCAGCCCCAGCATTTT
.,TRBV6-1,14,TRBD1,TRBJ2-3,CASSERGRWDTQYF,TGTGCCAGCAGTGAAAGGGGGCGATGGGATACGCAGTATTTT
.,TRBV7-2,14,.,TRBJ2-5,CASSLLAGYGTQYF,TGTGCCAGCAGCTTACTAGCAGGGTATGGGACCCAGTACTTC
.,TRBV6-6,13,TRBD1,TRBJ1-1,CASKPGQGRGAFF,TGTGCCAGCAAACCGGGACAGGGGCGGGGAGCTTTCTTT
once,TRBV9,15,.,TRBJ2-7,CASSVSPQDVYEQYF,TGTGCCAGCAGCGTCAGTCCGCAAGATGTCTACGAGCAGTACTTC
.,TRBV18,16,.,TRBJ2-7,CASSPGHNLGSYEQYF,TGTGCCAGCTCCCCGGGACATAACCTGGGGTCCTACGAGCAGTACTTC
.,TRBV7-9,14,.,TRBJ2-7,CASSFGTAYYEQYF,TGTGCCAGCAGCTTCGGGACGGCCTACTACGAGCAGTACTTC
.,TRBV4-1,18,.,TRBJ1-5,CASSQNLQVAGRHQPQHF,TGCGCCAGCAGCCAAAATCTACAGGTCGCTGGCCGGCATCAGCCCCAGCATTTT
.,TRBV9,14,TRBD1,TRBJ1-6,CASSVDQGGSPLHF,TGTGCCAGCAGCGTAGATCAGGGGGGTTCACCCCTCCACTTT
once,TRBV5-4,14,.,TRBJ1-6,CASSLGAGDSPLHF,TGTGCCAGCAGCTTGGGGGCTGGGGATTCACCCCTCCACTTT
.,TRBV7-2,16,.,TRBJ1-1,CASSPSGGLMNTEAFF,TGTGCCAGCAGCCCTAGTGGGGGGCTCATGAACACTGAAGCTTTCTTT
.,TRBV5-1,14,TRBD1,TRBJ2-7,CASSLRQGAYEQYF,TGCGCCAGCAGCTTGCGACAGGGGGCCTACGAGCAGTACTTC
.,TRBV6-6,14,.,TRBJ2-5,CASSYVLRGETQYF,TGTGCCAGCAGTTATGTCTTACGAGGGGAGACCCAGTACTTC
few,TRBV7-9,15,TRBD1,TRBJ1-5,CASSYGRGRGQPQHF,TGTGCCAGCAGCTATGGCAGGGGGAGAGGGCAGCCCCAGCATTTT
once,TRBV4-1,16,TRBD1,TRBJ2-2,CASSQKTGAGAGELFF,TGCGCCAGCAGCCAAAAGACAGGGGCGGGCGCCGGGGAGCTGTTTTTT
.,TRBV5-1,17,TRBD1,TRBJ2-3,CASSSGTGISSTDTQYF,TGCGCCAGCAGCTCTGGGACAGGCATTTCCAGCACAGATACGCAGTATTTT
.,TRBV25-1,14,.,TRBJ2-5,CASSEFGPQETQYF,TGTGCCAGCAGTGAATTTGGCCCTCAAGAGACCCAGTACTTC
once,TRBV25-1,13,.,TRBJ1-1,CASMKGGEIEAFF,TGTGCCAGCATGAAGGGCGGAGAAATTGAAGCTTTCTTT
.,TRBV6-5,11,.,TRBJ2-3,CASNEGDTQYF,TGTGCCAGCAATGAGGGGGATACGCAGTATTTT
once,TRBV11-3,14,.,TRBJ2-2,CASSLSTRAGELFF,TGTGCCAGCAGCTTATCGACCCGCGCCGGGGAGCTGTTTTTT
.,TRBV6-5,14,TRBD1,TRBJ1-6,CASSYDRENSPLHF,TGTGCCAGCAGTTACGACAGGGAAAATTCACCCCTCCACTTT
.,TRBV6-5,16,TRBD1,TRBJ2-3,CASSSYQGARTDTQYF,TGTGCCAGCAGTTCTTATCAGGGGGCTCGCACAGATACGCAGTATTTT
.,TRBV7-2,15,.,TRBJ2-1,CASSKTGSPDNEQFF,TGTGCCAGCAGTAAAACGGGTAGCCCAGACAATGAGCAGTTCTTC
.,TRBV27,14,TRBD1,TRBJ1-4,CASSPPGGSEKLFF,TGTGCCAGCAGTCCCCCAGGGGGGAGTGAAAAACTGTTTTTT
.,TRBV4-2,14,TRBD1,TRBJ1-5,CASSLTGRGQPQHF,TGTGCCAGCAGCCTGACAGGGCGCGGTCAGCCCCAGCATTTT
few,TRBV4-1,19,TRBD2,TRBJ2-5,CASSHPGLAGGPYQETQYF,TGCGCCAGCAGCCATCCGGGACTAGCGGGGGGCCCATACCAAGAGACCCAGTACTTC
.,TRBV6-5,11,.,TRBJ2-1,CASRRKGEQFF,TGTGCCAGCAGACGAAAGGGGGAGCAGTTCTTC
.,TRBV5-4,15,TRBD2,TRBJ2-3,CASSLGRGGQDTQYF,TGTGCCAGCAGCTTGGGACGGGGGGGCCAAGATACGCAGTATTTT